Listed below are T cell receptor beta chains from one sample, sequenced in a study of radiation and T cells in renal cell carcinoma. Profiling relied on immunoSEQ multiplex PCR, and the TCRdb table lists in-frame clones only, not all of them. The table includes some 150,000 clones, 80% to 90% detected once. This material consisted of blood, taken from a patient whose treatment included radiotherapy and nephrectomy. These receptors came from a woman between 45 and 60 years old with renal cell carcinoma. Each CDR3 is given with its conserved first and last residue. Each record gives: J gene, D gene, V gene, CDR3 protein, CDR3 DNA. D genes are given only for firm matches.

J gene: TRBJ2-1
D gene: NA
V gene: TRBV19
CDR3 protein: CASSIRASAYNEQFF
CDR3 DNA: TGTGCCAGTAGTATCAGGGCTAGTGCTTACAATGAGCAGTTCTTC

J gene: TRBJ2-7
D gene: NA
V gene: TRBV11-3
CDR3 protein: CASSHGGPPYEQYF
CDR3 DNA: TGTGCCAGCAGTCATGGAGGGCCCCCCTACGAGCAGTACTTC

J gene: TRBJ1-2
D gene: TRBD1
V gene: TRBV15
CDR3 protein: CATARDRASYGYTF
CDR3 DNA: TGTGCCACCGCCCGTGACAGGGCCTCCTATGGCTACACCTTC

J gene: TRBJ1-2
D gene: TRBD1
V gene: TRBV6-6
CDR3 protein: CASSYQAGGSGYTF
CDR3 DNA: TGTGCCAGCAGTTACCAGGCAGGGGGCTCTGGCTACACCTTC

J gene: TRBJ2-1
D gene: TRBD2
V gene: TRBV19
CDR3 protein: CASSVTSGGAGEQFF
CDR3 DNA: TGTGCCAGTAGTGTTACTAGCGGGGGGGCAGGAGAGCAGTTCTTC

J gene: TRBJ1-4
D gene: NA
V gene: TRBV30
CDR3 protein: CAWSPYTTKSEKLFF
CDR3 DNA: TGTGCCTGGAGTCCCTACACTACCAAAAGTGAAAAACTGTTTTTT

J gene: TRBJ2-3
D gene: TRBD2
V gene: TRBV15
CDR3 protein: CATSRLAGADTQYF
CDR3 DNA: TGTGCCACCAGCAGATTAGCGGGGGCCGATACGCAGTATTTT

J gene: TRBJ1-3
D gene: NA
V gene: TRBV29-1
CDR3 protein: CSAQQAEDSGNTIYF
CDR3 DNA: TGCAGCGCACAACAGGCAGAGGATTCTGGAAACACCATATATTTT

J gene: TRBJ1-2
D gene: NA
V gene: TRBV21-1
CDR3 protein: CASSTQGSGYTF
CDR3 DNA: TGTGCCAGCAGCACACAGGGAAGTGGCTACACCTTC

J gene: TRBJ1-1
D gene: NA
V gene: TRBV19
CDR3 protein: CASSVRGGLVNTEAFF
CDR3 DNA: TGTGCCAGTAGTGTACGGGGCGGGCTGGTGAACACTGAAGCTTTCTTT

J gene: TRBJ1-6
D gene: NA
V gene: TRBV25-1
CDR3 protein: CASGVTTYNSPLHF
CDR3 DNA: TGTGCCAGCGGAGTGACCACCTATAATTCACCCCTCCACTTT